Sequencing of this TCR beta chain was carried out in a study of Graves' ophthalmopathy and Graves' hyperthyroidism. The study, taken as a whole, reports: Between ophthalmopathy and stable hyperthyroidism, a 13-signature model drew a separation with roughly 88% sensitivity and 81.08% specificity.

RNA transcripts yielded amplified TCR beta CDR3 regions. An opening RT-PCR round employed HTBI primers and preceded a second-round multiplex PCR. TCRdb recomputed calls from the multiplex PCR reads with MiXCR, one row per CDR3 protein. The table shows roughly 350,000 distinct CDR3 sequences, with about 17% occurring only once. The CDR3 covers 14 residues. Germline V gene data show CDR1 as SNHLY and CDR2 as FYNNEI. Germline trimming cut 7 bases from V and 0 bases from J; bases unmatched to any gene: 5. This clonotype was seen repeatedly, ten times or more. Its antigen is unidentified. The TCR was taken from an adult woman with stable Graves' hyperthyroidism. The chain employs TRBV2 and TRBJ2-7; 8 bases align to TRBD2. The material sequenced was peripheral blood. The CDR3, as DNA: TGTGCCAGCATTTTTGGACTAGCCTCCTACGAGCAGTACTTC. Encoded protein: CASIFGLASYEQYF.